This passage covers 27 T cell receptor beta chains from one sample sequenced in a study of identical twins. MiXCR, applied by TCRdb to the 5' RACE reads, yields one record per CDR3 protein. The sample includes around 960,000 distinct CDR3 sequences, more than 9% seen only once; the top ten take around 1.5%. These data also featured in a second study, about yellow fever vaccine responses in identical twins.

The specimen sequenced was PBMCs. The receptors come from a woman aged 18-29 years in good health.

This clonotype has just a few counts. The chain combines TRBV6-2 or TRBV6-3 with TRBJ2-1, with 10 bases lining up with TRBD2. V shed 3 bases and J 3 bases; nucleotides not matched to a gene: 5. Germline V gene sequence: CDR1 MNHEY, CDR2 SVGEGT. The CDR3 is made up of 16 amino acids. The CDR3 DNA reads as TGTGCCAGCAGTTATCCCGGGACTAGCGACTACAATGAGCAGTTCTTC. Protein: CASSYPGTSDYNEQFF.

The chain uses TRBV7-2 and TRBJ2-1; 13 nucleotides line up with TRBD2. The germline CDR1 and CDR2 sequences are SGHTA and FQGNSA. CDR3 length: 15 residues. J lost 10 bases, V lost 3 bases, and 6 bases had no gene match. The CDR3 spells CASSFPGLAGPEQFF. In DNA form, the CDR3 reads TGTGCCAGCAGCTTTCCGGGACTAGCGGGACCAGAGCAGTTCTTC.

This clonotype was counted a few times. The V call is TRBV7-9, the J call TRBJ1-5; D is undetermined. With 5 bases removed from V and 1 base from J, the gap between germline ends came to 9 bases. Germline V gene data show CDR1 as SEHNR and CDR2 as FQNEAQ (reference sequence). There are 14 residues in the CDR3. CDR3 sequence: CASSRGLSNQPQHF. Written as DNA, the CDR3 is TGTGCCAGCAGCCGAGGCTTAAGCAATCAGCCCCAGCATTTT.

In this sample, this clonotype turned up a few times. As DNA, the CDR3 is TGTGCCAGCAGCCAAGATACGCGAACTTCGTCGCAGTATTTT. Its translation: CASSQDTRTSSQYF. The chain recombines TRBV3-1 with TRBJ2-3; the D is unclear. Looked up from germline, CDR1 is LGHDT and CDR2 is YNNKEL (reference sequence). V was cut by 0 bases and J by 10 bases, with 14 bases left in between. CDR3 size: 14 residues.

This clonotype has just a few counts. The CDR3 region has the DNA TGCAGTGCTAGAGATAGGGTAAAGGCAGTAGGTGGGGCCAACGTCCTGACTTTC. Translating gives CSARDRVKAVGGANVLTF. The chain joins TRBV20-1 to TRBJ2-6; D call uncertain. Trimming shortened V by 0 bases and J by 3 bases, and 18 bases separated the two germline ends. The CDR3 loop spans 18 amino acids. Germline V gene lookup returns CDR1 DFQATT and CDR2 SNEGSKA (reference sequence).

The chain is built from TRBV11-3 and TRBJ2-7, with 9 bases matching TRBD2. CDR3 length equals 15 residues. V trimming: 5 bases; J trimming: 2 bases; junction bases outside the gene matches: 7. Germline CDR1 SGHNT, CDR2 YENEEA. Here the CDR3 DNA reads TGTGCCAGCAGCCTTCCGCTAGCGGGACCCTACGAGCAGTACTTC. Residues: CASSLPLAGPYEQYF.

The table lists this clonotype with a few counts. This chain joins TRBV15 and TRBJ2-1; TRBD2 agrees at 12 bases. Germline CDR1 and CDR2: LNHNV and YYDKDF (reference sequence). The CDR3 loop spans 18 amino acids. Losses at the gene ends were 0 bases for V and 1 base for J; bases not matched to a gene: 4. The chain's CDR3 is CATSRDVTSGRSYNEQFF. The CDR3, as DNA: TGTGCCACCAGCAGAGATGTCACTAGCGGGAGGTCCTACAATGAGCAGTTCTTC. The whole variable domain, filled in from reference TRBV15 and TRBJ2-1, reads DAMVIQNPRYQVTQFGKPVTLSCSQTLNHNVMYWYQQKSSQAPKLLFHYYDKDFNNEADTPDNFQSRRPNTSFCFLDIRSPGLGDTAMYLCATSRDVTSGRSYNEQFFGPGTRLTVL.

This clonotype is a singleton in its sample. In this CDR3 the conserved last residue, phenylalanine or tryptophan, is missing, so a read error is likely. The chain recombines TRBV6-2 or TRBV6-3 with TRBJ2-1; 9 bases agree with TRBD2. The CDR3 has 20 amino acids. Germline V lookup: CDR1 MNHEY, CDR2 SVGEGT. The V gene end was trimmed by 2 bases and the J gene end by 1 base; junction bases not matched to a gene: 15. CDR3 coding DNA: TGTGCCAGCAGTTACCTCCCTAGCGGGGACAAGGCGGGATCCTACAATGAGCAGTTCATC. Protein sequence: CASSYLPSGDKAGSYNEQFI.

The rearrangement joins TRBV4-1 to TRBJ1-5; D call uncertain. Germline CDR1 is MGHRA and CDR2 is YSYEKL. V lost 4 bases and J 7 bases, leaving 17 bases between the germline ends. This CDR3 has 15 residues. The CDR3 protein is CASSLKWEGEQPQHF. The CDR3 DNA follows: TGCGCCAGCAGCCTAAAGTGGGAGGGAGAACAGCCCCAGCATTTT.

This clonotype was detected a few times. The rearrangement links TRBV11-2 to TRBJ2-5; D unclear. V was trimmed by 1 base and J by 9 bases, leaving 12 bases between them. Per the germline V gene, CDR1 is SGHAT and CDR2 is FQNNGV. CDR3 length equals 13 residues. CDR3 sequence (DNA): TGTGCCAGCAGCTTAGCCCCCTACGGTCCCCAGTACTTC. Translation gives CASSLAPYGPQYF.

There are a few counts of this clonotype. The V and J genes are TRBV5-6 and TRBJ2-5; the D call may be TRBD1 or TRBD2 (5 bases each). From germline, CDR1 is SGHDT and CDR2 YYEEEE. The CDR3 sequence is 15 residues long. V dropped 1 base and J dropped 4 bases, with 14 bases sitting between them. The CDR3 loop reads CASSLMALGGETQYF. The DNA of the CDR3 is TGTGCCAGCAGCTTGATGGCACTTGGGGGAGAGACCCAGTACTTC.

This clonotype occurred a few times. The V call is TRBV21-1, the J call TRBJ2-7. TRBV21-1 is designated a pseudogene. The CDR3 consists of 16 residues. CDR3 in DNA: TGTGCCAGCAGCAAAAGGACGGACCCTAGCTCCTACGAGCAGTACGTC. Amino acids: CASSKRTDPSSYEQYV.

The rearrangement joins TRBV5-5 to TRBJ2-7, with D perhaps matching TRBD1 (6 bases). The CDR3 length is 16 residues. Germline CDR1 reads SGHKS; CDR2 reads YYEKEE (reference sequence). The V end lost 1 base, the J end lost 1 base, and 15 bases lay between the germline ends. The CDR3 sequence: CASSLSRAGVSYEQYV. The DNA for the CDR3 is TGTGCCAGCAGCTTGTCCCGCGCAGGGGTATCCTACGAGCAGTACGTC.

This clonotype was seen a few times. V is TRBV12-3 or TRBV12-4 and J is TRBJ2-1; 10 positions agree with TRBD2. The V and J ends lost 5 bases and 0 bases, in that order; junction bases with no gene match: 7. The CDR3 runs 17 residues. The CDR3 here is CASSPISSGSSYNEQFF. As DNA, the CDR3 is TGTGCCAGCAGTCCGATCTCTAGCGGGAGCTCCTACAATGAGCAGTTCTTC.

This clonotype came up a few times. J is TRBJ2-1 and V is TRBV15, with D uncertain. The CDR3 contains 16 residues. V lost 0 bases and J lost 5, with 14 bases in between. CDR1 and CDR2 from the germline V gene are LNHNV and YYDKDF (reference sequence). CDR3 nucleotides: TGTGCCACCAGCAGAGATGGAGCTTCTCAAAACAATGAGCAGTTCTTC. This gives the protein CATSRDGASQNNEQFF.

This clonotype has just a few counts. The V and J genes are TRBV4-2 and TRBJ2-4; D unresolved. Deletions cut 0 bases from V and 0 bases from J, with 9 bases between. This CDR3 region has 16 residues. Per the germline V gene, CDR1 is LGHNA and CDR2 is YNFKEQ. CDR3 sequence (DNA): TGTGCCAGCAGCCAAGAACCAGGCACAGCCAAAAACATTCAGTACTTC. This gives the protein CASSQEPGTAKNIQYF.

The chain recombines TRBV5-5 with TRBJ2-3; D could derive from TRBD1 or TRBD2 (5 bases each). CDR1 is SGHKS and CDR2 is YYEKEE in the germline V gene (reference sequence). Trimming removed 0 bases from V and 2 bases from J, with 10 bases in between. This CDR3 is built from 15 residues. The CDR3 protein is CASSLGEGYTDTQYF. CDR3 coding DNA: TGTGCCAGCAGCTTGGGCGAGGGGTACACAGATACGCAGTATTTT. Drawing the rest from reference TRBV5-5 and TRBJ2-3, the complete variable domain is DAGVTQSPTHLIKTRGQQVTLRCSPISGHKSVSWYQQVLGQGPQFIFQYYEKEERGRGNFPDRFSARQFPNYSSELNVNALLLGDSALYLCASSLGEGYTDTQYFGPGTRLTVL.

The chain carries TRBV4-1 and TRBJ2-2; the match to TRBD2 covers 8 bases. The CDR3 covers 15 residues. Germline values: CDR1 MGHRA, CDR2 YSYEKL. V lost 7 bases and J lost 5; bases outside the gene matches: 9. CDR3 coding DNA: TGCGCCAGCACCCGGGGGGGCCGAGGTACCGGGGAGCTGTTTTTT. It codes for CASTRGGRGTGELFF.

The chain employs TRBV28 and TRBJ2-3; D possibly corresponds to TRBD2 (6 bases). The CDR3 is made up of 15 amino acids. The germline V and J ends were trimmed by 5 bases and 6 bases, with 18 bases remaining between them. Germline V gene sequence: CDR1 MDHEN, CDR2 SYDVKM. The CDR3 DNA reads as TGTGCCAGCAGTGAGGCAGGGACCGCGGGGGATACGCAGTATTTT. It is translated as CASSEAGTAGDTQYF. Variable domain in full (rest from reference TRBV28 and TRBJ2-3): DVKVTQSSRYLVKRTGEKVFLECVQDMDHENMFWYRQDPGLGLRLIYFSYDVKMKEKGDIPEGYSVSREKKERFSLILESASTNQTSMYLCASSEAGTAGDTQYFGPGTRLTVL.

Only a few counts were recorded for this clonotype. The V gene is TRBV12-3 or TRBV12-4, the J gene TRBJ1-1; D is possibly TRBD1 (5 bases). This CDR3 is 13 amino acids long. V was cut by 7 bases and J by 2 bases, with 11 bases left in between. CDR3 bases: TGTGCCAGCACCCAGGGTTACAACACTGAAGCTTTCTTT. This gives the protein CASTQGYNTEAFF.

This clonotype has only a few counts. The CDR3 region is CASSSGLAGGTITDTQYF. Written as DNA, the CDR3 is TGTGCCAGCAGCTCGGGACTAGCGGGAGGAACTATCACAGATACGCAGTATTTT. The V and J genes are TRBV13 and TRBJ2-3; 15 bases agree with TRBD2. Trimming at V came to 4 bases and at J to 2 bases, leaving 7 bases not matched to a gene. The CDR3 spans 18 residues. The germline V gene has CDR1 PRHDT and CDR2 FYEKMQ (reference sequence).

This clonotype was seen a few times. The chain has TRBV12-3 or TRBV12-4 and TRBJ2-4; perhaps D is TRBD1 or TRBD2 (5 bases each). The CDR3 is 16 residues long. Trimming removed 6 bases at V and 0 bases at J, with 15 bases between. CDR3 loop: CASSYTGTRAKNIQYF. The DNA of the CDR3 is TGTGCCAGCAGCTATACCGGGACCCGAGCCAAAAACATTCAGTACTTC.

The chain recombines TRBV10-3 with TRBJ2-5; the match to TRBD2 covers 9 bases. The J segment lost 4 bases and the V segment lost 3 bases, leaving 3 bases of the junction unmatched. This CDR3 comprises 14 residues. Germline loops: CDR1 ENHRY, CDR2 SYGVKD. CDR3 DNA sequence: TGTGCCATCAGTGATAGCGGGGGAAGAGAGACCCAGTACTTC. This codes for CAISDSGGRETQYF.

This clonotype was detected ten times or more. The V call is TRBV3-1, the J call TRBJ2-1, with 9 bases aligning to TRBD2. Germline CDR1 LGHDT, CDR2 YNNKEL (reference sequence). Trimming at V came to 2 bases and at J to 5 bases, leaving 4 bases not matched to a gene. This CDR3 has 15 residues. The CDR3 DNA is TGTGCCAGCAGCCAAATGGTAGCGGGAGACAATGAGCAGTTCTTC. Protein sequence: CASSQMVAGDNEQFF.

This clonotype was counted between two and nine times. The V gene is TRBV12-3 or TRBV12-4, the J gene TRBJ1-6; 9 bases fit TRBD1. The CDR3 is made up of 15 amino acids. Losses at the gene ends were 0 bases for V and 12 bases for J; bases not matched to a gene: 6. CDR3 sequence: CASSLADRGSVPLHF. The CDR3 coding sequence is TGTGCCAGCAGTTTAGCCGACAGGGGGTCGGTACCCCTCCACTTT.

This clonotype turned up a few times. The rearrangement uses TRBV10-3 and TRBJ2-3, with 11 bases that match TRBD2. With 0 bases clipped from V and 7 bases from J, the junction kept 3 bases outside the gene matches. The CDR3 totals 15 residues. Germline lookup yields CDR1 ENHRY and CDR2 SYGVKD. The CDR3 bases are TGTGCCATCAGTGAGTCACTAGCGGGAGTCAATACGCAGTATTTT. Translated, it gives CAISESLAGVNTQYF.

The rearrangement uses TRBV4-2 and TRBJ2-7, with 12 bases fitting TRBD2. The V segment lost 0 bases and the J segment 5 bases; nucleotides outside the gene matches: 2. The germline V gene has CDR1 LGHNA and CDR2 YNFKEQ. This CDR3 is built from 15 residues. The CDR3 sequence is CASSQELAGGDEQYF. The CDR3, as DNA: TGTGCCAGCAGCCAAGAACTAGCGGGAGGTGACGAGCAGTACTTC.